This passage covers 10 T cell receptor beta chains from one sample sequenced in a study of T cells in Graves' hyperthyroidism and ophthalmopathy. RNA transcripts yielded amplified TCR beta CDR3 regions. A set of HTBI primers served as the primers for a first-round RT-PCR of the TCR CDR3. One entry per CDR3 protein results from TCRdb running MiXCR on the multiplex PCR reads. The sample lists approximately 400,000 distinct CDR3 sequences; 20% to 30% were seen once. Sequencing was performed on blood. All receptors derive from a man in his forties or fifties with Graves' hyperthyroidism.

The V and J genes are TRBV7-9 and TRBJ2-7; TRBD1 matches 9 bases. Germline-derived CDR1 and CDR2 are SEHNR and FQNEAQ (reference sequence). The ends lost 5 bases at V and 4 bases at J; junction bases unmatched: 15. The CDR3 has 17 residues. For the CDR3, the DNA is TGTGCCAGCAGCGAACCTGTCGGGGACAGGGAAGATTACGAGCAGTACTTC. Protein: CASSEPVGDREDYEQYF.

This clonotype occurred a few times. V gene TRBV4-2 combines with J gene TRBJ2-5; possibly TRBD2 for D (5 bases). The V and J ends lost 0 bases and 5 bases respectively, with 10 bases between them. Per germline, CDR1 LGHNA and CDR2 YNFKEQ. The CDR3 covers 14 residues. The CDR3 is CASSQERGSETQYF. The CDR3 bases are TGTGCCAGCAGCCAAGAACGGGGTAGTGAGACCCAGTACTTC.

This clonotype came up many times. The chain carries TRBV19 and TRBJ2-3, with 7 bases aligning to TRBD1. CDR3 size: 15 residues. The V gene end was trimmed by 7 bases and the J gene end by 0 bases; junction bases not matched to a gene: 7. In germline, CDR1 is LNHDA, CDR2 SQIVND (reference sequence). In DNA, the CDR3 is TGTGCCAGTACCCCACAGGGGAGAAGCACAGATACGCAGTATTTT. Translated, it gives CASTPQGRSTDTQYF.

V gene TRBV5-1 combines with J gene TRBJ1-4; no clear D gene. The germline V and J ends were trimmed by 4 bases and 0 bases, with 7 bases remaining between them. This CDR3 region has 14 residues. CDR1 and CDR2 (germline): SGHRS, YFSETQ. The CDR3 protein is CASSPTSTNEKLFF. CDR3 bases: TGCGCCAGCAGCCCGACATCAACTAATGAAAAACTGTTTTTT.

This rearrangement joins TRBV5-1 to TRBJ2-2; a possible D gene is TRBD2 (6 bases). The germline CDR1 and CDR2 sequences are SGHRS and YFSETQ. Between the trimmed V and J ends, which lost 1 base and 0 bases, there was a span of 10 bases. The CDR3 covers 16 residues. CDR3 protein: CASSLKTRANTGELFF. In DNA, the CDR3 is TGCGCCAGCAGCTTGAAGACTAGAGCGAACACCGGGGAGCTGTTTTTT.

This clonotype was seen a handful of times. This chain connects TRBV7-3 to TRBJ2-1; perhaps TRBD2 as D (5 bases). The CDR3 is made up of 16 amino acids. The V end lost 6 bases, the J end lost 2 bases, and 17 bases lay between the germline ends. Per germline, CDR1 SGHTA and CDR2 FQGTGA. CDR3 loop: CASSPYGREPYNEQFF. DNA of the CDR3: TGTGCCAGCAGTCCATACGGACGGGAACCCTACAATGAGCAGTTCTTC.

This chain uses TRBV10-2 with TRBJ2-7, with 9 bases lining up with TRBD1. V gave up 7 bases and J gave up 2 bases; unmatched junction bases: 18. This CDR3 has 18 residues. From germline, CDR1 is WSHSY and CDR2 SAAADI. The DNA of the CDR3 is TGCGCCAGCAAAGAACGACCAGTAACCGGGACAGGGACCTACGAGCAGTACTTC. Protein sequence: CASKERPVTGTGTYEQYF.

The rearrangement joins TRBV6-5 to TRBJ2-7; D may be TRBD1 (6 bases). The V gene's germline CDR1 is MNHEY and CDR2 SVGAGI. Trimming stripped 0 bases from V and 6 bases from J, with 27 bases between. The CDR3 covers 19 residues. CDR3 in amino acids: CASSYSVVSGAGLVLEQYF. CDR3 DNA sequence: TGTGCCAGCAGTTACTCCGTCGTTTCAGGGGCGGGCCTCGTCCTCGAGCAGTACTTC.

This sequence joins TRBV5-1 and TRBJ2-1, with no clear D. The CDR3 runs to 15 residues. Germline values: CDR1 SGHRS, CDR2 YFSETQ. V was cut by 5 bases and J by 0 bases, with 12 bases left in between. CDR3 protein: CASSMVGGSYNEQFF. CDR3 DNA: TGCGCCAGCAGTATGGTGGGCGGCTCCTACAATGAGCAGTTCTTC.

The chain recombines TRBV6-1 with TRBJ2-3; D gene unclear. The germline V gene encodes CDR1 MNHNS and CDR2 SASEGT. The CDR3 is 14 residues long. Trimming took 3 bases from V and 4 from J, leaving 11 bases between them. CDR3 in amino acids: CASSEGSRADTQYF. The CDR3 DNA reads TGTGCCAGCAGTGAGGGCAGCCGGGCAGATACGCAGTATTTT.